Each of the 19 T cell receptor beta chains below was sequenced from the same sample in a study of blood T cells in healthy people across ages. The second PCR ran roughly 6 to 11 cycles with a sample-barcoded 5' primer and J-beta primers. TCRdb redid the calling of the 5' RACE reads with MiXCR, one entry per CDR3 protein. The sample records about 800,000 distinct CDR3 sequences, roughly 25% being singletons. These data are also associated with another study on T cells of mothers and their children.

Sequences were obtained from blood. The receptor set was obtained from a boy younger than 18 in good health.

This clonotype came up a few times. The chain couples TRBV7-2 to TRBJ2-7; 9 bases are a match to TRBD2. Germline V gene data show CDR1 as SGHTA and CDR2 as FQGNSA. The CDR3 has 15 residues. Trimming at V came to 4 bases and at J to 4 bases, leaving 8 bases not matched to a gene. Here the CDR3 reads CASSSPGLAPYEQYF. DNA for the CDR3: TGTGCCAGCAGCTCACCCGGACTAGCGCCGTACGAGCAGTACTTC.

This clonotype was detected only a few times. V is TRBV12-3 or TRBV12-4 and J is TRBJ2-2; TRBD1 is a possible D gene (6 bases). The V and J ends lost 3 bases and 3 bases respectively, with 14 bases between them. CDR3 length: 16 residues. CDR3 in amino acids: CASSFVLGADTGELFF. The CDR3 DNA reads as TGTGCCAGCAGTTTTGTGTTGGGGGCCGACACCGGGGAGCTGTTTTTT.

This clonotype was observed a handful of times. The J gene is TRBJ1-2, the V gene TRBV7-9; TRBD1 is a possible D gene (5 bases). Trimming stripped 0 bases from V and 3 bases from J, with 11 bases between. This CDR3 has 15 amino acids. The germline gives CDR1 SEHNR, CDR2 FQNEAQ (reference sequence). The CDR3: CASSLAGTADYGYTF. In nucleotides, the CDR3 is TGTGCCAGCAGCTTAGCCGGGACCGCCGACTATGGCTACACCTTC.

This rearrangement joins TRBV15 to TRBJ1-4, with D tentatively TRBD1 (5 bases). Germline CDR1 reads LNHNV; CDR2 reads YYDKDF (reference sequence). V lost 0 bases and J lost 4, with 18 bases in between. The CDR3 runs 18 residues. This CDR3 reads CATSRDWTPKGYNEKLFF. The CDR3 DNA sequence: TGTGCCACCAGCAGAGATTGGACCCCAAAGGGGTATAATGAAAAACTGTTTTTT.

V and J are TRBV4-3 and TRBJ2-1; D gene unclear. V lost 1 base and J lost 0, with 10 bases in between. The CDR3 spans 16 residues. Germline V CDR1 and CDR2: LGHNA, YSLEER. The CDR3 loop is CASSQGAASSYNEQFF. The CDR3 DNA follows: TGCGCCAGCAGCCAAGGCGCTGCTTCCTCCTACAATGAGCAGTTCTTC.

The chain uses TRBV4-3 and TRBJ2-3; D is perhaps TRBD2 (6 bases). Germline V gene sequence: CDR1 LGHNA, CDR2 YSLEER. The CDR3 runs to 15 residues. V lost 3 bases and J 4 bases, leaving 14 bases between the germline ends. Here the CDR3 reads CASSHSTGESDTQYF. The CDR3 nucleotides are TGCGCCAGCAGCCATTCGACGGGAGAGTCAGATACGCAGTATTTT.

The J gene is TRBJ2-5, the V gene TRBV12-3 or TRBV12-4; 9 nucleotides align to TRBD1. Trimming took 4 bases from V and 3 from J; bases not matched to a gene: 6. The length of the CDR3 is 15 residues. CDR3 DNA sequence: TGTGCCAGCAGTTCAACCGGGACAGGGAAAGAGACCCAGTACTTC. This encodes CASSSTGTGKETQYF.

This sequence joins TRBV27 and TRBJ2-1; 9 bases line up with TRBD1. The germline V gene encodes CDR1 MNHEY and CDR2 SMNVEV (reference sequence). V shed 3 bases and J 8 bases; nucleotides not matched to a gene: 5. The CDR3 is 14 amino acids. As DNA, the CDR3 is TGTGCCAGCAGTTTCCTGACAGGGGGTGATGAGCAGTTCTTC. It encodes CASSFLTGGDEQFF.

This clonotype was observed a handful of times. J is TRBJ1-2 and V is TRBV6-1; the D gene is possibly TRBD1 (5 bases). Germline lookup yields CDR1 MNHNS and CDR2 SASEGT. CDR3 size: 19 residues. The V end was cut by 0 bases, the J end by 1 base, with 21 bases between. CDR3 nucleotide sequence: TGTGCCAGCAGTGAAGCTGCCGGGACCAAAGCCACCTTTAACTATGGCTACACCTTC. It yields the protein CASSEAAGTKATFNYGYTF.

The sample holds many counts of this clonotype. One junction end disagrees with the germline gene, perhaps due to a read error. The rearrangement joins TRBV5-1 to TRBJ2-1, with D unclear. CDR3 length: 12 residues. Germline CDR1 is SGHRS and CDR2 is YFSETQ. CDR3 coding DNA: TGTGCCAGCAGCTTAGATGGCAATGAGCAGTTCTTC. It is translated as CASSLDGNEQFF.

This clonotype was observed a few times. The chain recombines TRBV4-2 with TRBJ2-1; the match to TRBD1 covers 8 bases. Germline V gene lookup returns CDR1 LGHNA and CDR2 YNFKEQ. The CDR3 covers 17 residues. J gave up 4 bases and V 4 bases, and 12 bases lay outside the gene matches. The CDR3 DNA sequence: TGTGCCAGCAGCCCACTGGAGCCAGGGGGCTCGTACAATGAGCAGTTCTTC. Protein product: CASSPLEPGGSYNEQFF.

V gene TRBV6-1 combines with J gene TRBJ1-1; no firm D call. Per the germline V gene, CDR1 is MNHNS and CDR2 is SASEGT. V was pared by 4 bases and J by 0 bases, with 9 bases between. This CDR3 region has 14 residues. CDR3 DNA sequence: TGTGCCAGCAGTGCTACACGTATGAACACTGAAGCTTTCTTT. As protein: CASSATRMNTEAFF.

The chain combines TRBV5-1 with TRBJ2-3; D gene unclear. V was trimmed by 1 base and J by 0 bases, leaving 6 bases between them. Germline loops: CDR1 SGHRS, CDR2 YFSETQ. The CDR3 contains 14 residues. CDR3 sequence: CASSLSESTDTQYF. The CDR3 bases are TGCGCCAGCAGCTTGTCTGAGAGCACAGATACGCAGTATTTT.

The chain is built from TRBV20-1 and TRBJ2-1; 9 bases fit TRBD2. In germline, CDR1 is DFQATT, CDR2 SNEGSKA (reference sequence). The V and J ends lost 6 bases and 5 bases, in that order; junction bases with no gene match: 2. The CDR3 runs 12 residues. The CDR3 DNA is TGCAGTGCGGAGCGGGGGGACAATGAGCAGTTCTTC. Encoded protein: CSAERGDNEQFF.

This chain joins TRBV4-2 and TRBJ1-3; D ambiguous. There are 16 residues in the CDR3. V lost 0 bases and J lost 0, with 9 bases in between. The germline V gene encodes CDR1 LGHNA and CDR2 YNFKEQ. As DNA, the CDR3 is TGTGCCAGCAGCCAAGATGGCGGGATCTCTGGAAACACCATATATTTT. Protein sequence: CASSQDGGISGNTIYF.

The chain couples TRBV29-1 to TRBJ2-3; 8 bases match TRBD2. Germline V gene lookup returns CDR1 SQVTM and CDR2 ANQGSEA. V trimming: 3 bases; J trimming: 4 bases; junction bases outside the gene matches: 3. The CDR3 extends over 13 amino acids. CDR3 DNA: TGCAGCGTTGAGGAGCGGGAGTCAGATACGCAGTATTTT. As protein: CSVEERESDTQYF.

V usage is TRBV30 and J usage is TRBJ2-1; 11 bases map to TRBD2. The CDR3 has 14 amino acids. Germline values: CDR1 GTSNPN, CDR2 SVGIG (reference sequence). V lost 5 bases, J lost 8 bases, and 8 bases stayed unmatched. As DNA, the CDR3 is TGTGCCTGGTCTTCCCTAGCGGGAGGCGATGAGCAGTTCTTC. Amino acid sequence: CAWSSLAGGDEQFF.

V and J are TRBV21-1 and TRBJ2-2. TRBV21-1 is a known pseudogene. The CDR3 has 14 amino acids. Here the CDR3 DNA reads TGTGCCAGCAGCAAAGAACCCGTGCTGGGGGAGCTGTTTTTT. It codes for CASSKEPVLGELFF.

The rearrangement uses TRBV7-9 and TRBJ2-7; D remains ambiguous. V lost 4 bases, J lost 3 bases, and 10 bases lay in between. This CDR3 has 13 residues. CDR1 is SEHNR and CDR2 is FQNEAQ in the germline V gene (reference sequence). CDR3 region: CASSSTKNYEQYF. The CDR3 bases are TGTGCCAGCAGCTCCACTAAGAACTACGAGCAGTACTTC.